Shown below are 7 T cell receptor beta chains from a single sample sequenced in a study of CD8+CD57+ T cells in acquired aplastic anemia (dated 2018 in TCRdb). The listed sequencing device is Illumina HiSeq 2000. Genomic DNA was used as template for profiling of TCR beta VDJ combinations and CDR3 sequences. TCRdb cleaned the public reads at Q25 with fastp, built clones with MiXCR and kept in-frame beta chains. Each CDR3 protein appears once, grouped with its most common genes and DNA. Present in this sample are 250,000 or so distinct CDR3 sequences, around 45% of which were seen just once. Jointly, the top ten make up over 7.5% of the sample. Expansion of CD8+CD57+ cells had been shown by flow cytometry in the patients chosen for sequencing. The specimen sequenced was sorted CD4+, CD8+, or CD8+CD57+ T cells (not recorded which) from PBMCs. The receptor set was obtained from a human donor with aplastic anemia.

A note on this clonotype: This sequence may be a read error, since a much larger clone differs from it by one base. The conserved closing phenylalanine or tryptophan is absent in this CDR3, likely reflecting a read error. The V call is TRBV5-1, the J call TRBJ1-1; the D gene is possibly TRBD1 (6 bases). This CDR3 has 15 residues. V was clipped by 2 bases and J by 4 bases, with 15 bases between them. Germline values: CDR1 SGHRS, CDR2 YFSETQ. The chain's CDR3 is CASSFGQFGSTEAFL. CDR3 sequence (DNA): TGCGCCAGCAGCTTCGGACAGTTTGGGAGCACTGAAGCTTTCCTT.

Remarks on this clonotype: Being one base from a much bigger clone, this may be a read error. V and J are TRBV3-1 and TRBJ1-1; perhaps TRBD1 as D (5 bases). V was trimmed by 5 bases and J by 0 bases, leaving 16 bases between them. CDR1 and CDR2 (germline): LGHDT, YNNKEL (reference sequence). The CDR3 covers 16 residues. The DNA for the CDR3 is TGTGCCAGCAGCTCGCGTGGGACGCCTATGAACACTGAAGCTTTCTTT. This gives the protein CASSSRGTPMNTEAFF.

Regarding this clonotype: A much larger clone lies one base from this, so it may be a read error. The rearrangement joins TRBV6-1 to TRBJ1-1; D gene uncertain. The germline gives CDR1 MNHNS, CDR2 SASEGT. The length of the CDR3 is 12 residues. V lost 11 bases and J 1 base, leaving 11 bases between the germline ends. The CDR3 reads CAGSVGNTEAFF. CDR3 DNA sequence: TGTGCCGGTTCGGTGGGGAACACTGAAGCTTTCTTT.

The chain couples TRBV6-1 to TRBJ1-3; TRBD1 matches 10 bases. In germline, CDR1 is MNHNS, CDR2 SASEGT. The CDR3 covers 15 residues. V shed 5 bases and J 3 bases; nucleotides not matched to a gene: 4. The chain's CDR3 is CASSPGTGVGNTIYF. The DNA for the CDR3 is TGTGCCAGCAGTCCCGGGACAGGGGTTGGAAACACCATATATTTT.

This clonotype was observed many times. This chain connects TRBV2 to TRBJ2-7, with 9 bases aligning to TRBD2. In germline, CDR1 is SNHLY, CDR2 FYNNEI. The V segment lost 3 bases and the J segment 5 bases; nucleotides outside the gene matches: 5. CDR3 length equals 14 residues. CDR3 bases: TGTGCCAGCAGTGATGGTAGCGGGAGTGACGAGCAGTACTTC. Amino acid sequence: CASSDGSGSDEQYF.

This clonotype showed up just a few times. V usage is TRBV6-6 and J usage is TRBJ2-7, with TRBD2 identical over 10 bases. The ends lost 0 bases at V and 2 bases at J; junction bases unmatched: 7. CDR1 and CDR2 from the germline V gene are MNHNY and SVGAGI (reference sequence). The CDR3 totals 17 residues. CDR3 DNA sequence: TGTGCCAGCAGTTACTCTAGCCAAGCGGGGGGGCCCTACGAGCAGTACTTC. Its translation: CASSYSSQAGGPYEQYF.

J is TRBJ1-2 and V is TRBV5-6; 10 bases are shared with TRBD1. Germline V gene data show CDR1 as SGHDT and CDR2 as YYEEEE. The V segment lost 4 bases and the J segment 5 bases; nucleotides outside the gene matches: 5. This CDR3 is 14 amino acids long. CDR3 region: CASSRPGQGYGYTF. The CDR3 DNA follows: TGTGCCAGCAGCCGACCGGGACAGGGGTATGGCTACACCTTC. Full variable domain (outside the CDR3, taken from reference TRBV5-6 and TRBJ1-2): DAGVTQSPTHLIKTRGQQVTLRCSPKSGHDTVSWYQQALGQGPQFIFQYYEEEERQRGNFPDRFSGHQFPNYSSELNVNALLLGDSALYLCASSRPGQGYGYTFGSGTRLTVV.